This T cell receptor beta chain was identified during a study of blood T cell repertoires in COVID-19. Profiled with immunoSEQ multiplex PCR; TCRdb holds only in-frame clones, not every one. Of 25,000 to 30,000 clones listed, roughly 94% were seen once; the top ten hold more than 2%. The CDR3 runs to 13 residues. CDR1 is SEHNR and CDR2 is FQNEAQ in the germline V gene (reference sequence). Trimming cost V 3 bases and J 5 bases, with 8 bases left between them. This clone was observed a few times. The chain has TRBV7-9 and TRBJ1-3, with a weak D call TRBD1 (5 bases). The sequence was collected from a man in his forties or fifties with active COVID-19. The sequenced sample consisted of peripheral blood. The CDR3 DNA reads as TGTGCCAGCAGCTTGGCAGGGAGAAACACCATATATTTT. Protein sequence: CASSLAGRNTIYF.